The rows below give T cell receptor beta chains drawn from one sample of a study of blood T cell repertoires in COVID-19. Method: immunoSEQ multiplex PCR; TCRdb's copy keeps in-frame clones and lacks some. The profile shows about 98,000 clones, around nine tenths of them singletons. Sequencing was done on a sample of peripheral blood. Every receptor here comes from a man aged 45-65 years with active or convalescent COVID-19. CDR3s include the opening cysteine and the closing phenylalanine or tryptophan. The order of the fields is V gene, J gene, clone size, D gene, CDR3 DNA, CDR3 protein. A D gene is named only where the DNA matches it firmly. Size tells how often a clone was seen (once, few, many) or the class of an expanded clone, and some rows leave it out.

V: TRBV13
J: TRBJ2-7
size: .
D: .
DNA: TGTGCCAGCAGCCGAGGGGGGGGCCAGGACGAGCAGTACTTC
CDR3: CASSRGGGQDEQYF

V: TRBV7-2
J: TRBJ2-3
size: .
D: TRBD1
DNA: TGTGCCAGCAGCTCCTACAGGGGGCTGGTGTCGTCAGATACGCAGTATTTT
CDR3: CASSSYRGLVSSDTQYF

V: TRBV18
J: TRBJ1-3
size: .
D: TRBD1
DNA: TGTGCCAGCTCACCCTCGACAGGGACTGGAAACACCATATATTTT
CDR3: CASSPSTGTGNTIYF

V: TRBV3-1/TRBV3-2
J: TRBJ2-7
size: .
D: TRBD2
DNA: TGTGCCAGCAGCCAAGATTGGGGAGGGGAGGTCGAGCAGTACTTC
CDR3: CASSQDWGGEVEQYF

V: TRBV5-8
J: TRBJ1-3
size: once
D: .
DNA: TGTGCCAGCAGCTTGGAACTGTCCGGAAACACCATATATTTT
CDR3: CASSLELSGNTIYF

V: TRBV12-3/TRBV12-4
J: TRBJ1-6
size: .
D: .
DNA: TGTGCCAGCAGTCTCCAGGGAAGTTCACCCCTCCACTTT
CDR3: CASSLQGSSPLHF

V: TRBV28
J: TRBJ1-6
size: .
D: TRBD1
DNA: TGTGCCAGCAGCGACAGGGTATCACCCCTCCACTTT
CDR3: CASSDRVSPLHF

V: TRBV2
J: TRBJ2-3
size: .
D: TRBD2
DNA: TGTGCCAGCAGTGCCCAAAGCGGGGGCACAGATACGCAGTATTTT
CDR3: CASSAQSGGTDTQYF

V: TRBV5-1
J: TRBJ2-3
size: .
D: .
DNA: TGCGCCAGCAGCTTCAGTTACACAGATACGCAGTATTTT
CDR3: CASSFSYTDTQYF

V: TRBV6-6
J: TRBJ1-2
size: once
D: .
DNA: TGTGCCAGCAGTTACTCGAGAGGGGGTTTGAGCCATGGCTACACCTTC
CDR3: CASSYSRGGLSHGYTF

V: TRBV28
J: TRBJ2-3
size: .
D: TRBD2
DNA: TGTGCCAGCAGTCAGACTAGCATATTGATCTCAGATACGCAGTATTTT
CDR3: CASSQTSILISDTQYF